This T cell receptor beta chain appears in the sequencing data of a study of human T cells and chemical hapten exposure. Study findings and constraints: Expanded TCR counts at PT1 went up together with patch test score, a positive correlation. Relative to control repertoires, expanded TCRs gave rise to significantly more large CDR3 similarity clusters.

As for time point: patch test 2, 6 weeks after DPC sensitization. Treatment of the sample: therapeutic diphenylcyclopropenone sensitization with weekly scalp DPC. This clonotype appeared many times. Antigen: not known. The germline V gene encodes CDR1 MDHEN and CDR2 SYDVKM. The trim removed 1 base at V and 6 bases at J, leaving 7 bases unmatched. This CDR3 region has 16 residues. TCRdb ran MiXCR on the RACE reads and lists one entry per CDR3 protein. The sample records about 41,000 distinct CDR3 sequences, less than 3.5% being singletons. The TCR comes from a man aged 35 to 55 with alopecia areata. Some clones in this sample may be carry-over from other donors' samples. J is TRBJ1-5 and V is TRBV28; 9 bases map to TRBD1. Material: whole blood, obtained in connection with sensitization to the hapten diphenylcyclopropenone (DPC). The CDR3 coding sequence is TGTGCCAGCAGTTTATTAAAACAGGGGGCGTTTCAGCCCCAGCATTTT. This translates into CASSLLKQGAFQPQHF. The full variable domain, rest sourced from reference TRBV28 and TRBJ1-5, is DVKVTQSSRYLVKRTGEKVFLECVQDMDHENMFWYRQDPGLGLRLIYFSYDVKMKEKGDIPEGYSVSREKKERFSLILESASTNQTSMYLCASSLLKQGAFQPQHFGDGTRLSIL.